The 10 T cell receptor beta chains below were found in one sample sequenced in a study of cytomegalovirus exposure and HLA in healthy donors. Primers for the PCR totalled 60 Vbeta and 13 Jbeta. The protocol was immunoSEQ multiplex PCR, while the TCRdb copy is restricted to in-frame clones and leaves out a portion. The data include tens of thousands of clones; the top ten clones carry approximately 1.6%. The specimen was PBMCs. The receptors originated from an older woman in good health and CMV-seronegative.

The chain carries TRBV10-3 and TRBJ2-7; no firm D call. Trimming pared 6 bases from V and 0 bases from J, leaving 6 bases between. This CDR3 contains 12 residues. Germline assignment: CDR1 ENHRY and CDR2 SYGVKD. The CDR3 loop reads CAISSSSYEQYF. The DNA of the CDR3 is TGTGCCATCAGCTCGAGCTCCTACGAGCAGTACTTC.

The J gene is TRBJ2-7, the V gene TRBV5-1; TRBD1 agrees at 9 bases. CDR1 is SGHRS and CDR2 is YFSETQ in the germline V gene. The CDR3 is 14 residues long. V was pared by 1 base and J by 4 bases, with 3 bases of the junction left unmatched. CDR3 residues: CASSLQGTGYEQYF. CDR3 DNA: TGCGCCAGCAGCTTGCAAGGGACAGGGTACGAGCAGTACTTC. The full variable domain, with the rest looked up from reference TRBV5-1 and TRBJ2-7, is KAGVTQTPRYLIKTRGQQVTLSCSPISGHRSVSWYQQTPGQGLQFLFEYFSETQRNKGNFPGRFSGRQFSNSRSEMNVSTLELGDSALYLCASSLQGTGYEQYFGPGTRLTVT.

The chain combines TRBV28 with TRBJ1-2, with TRBD1 identical over 7 bases. The CDR3 contains 12 residues. Trimming took 9 bases from V and 3 from J; bases not matched to a gene: 4. Germline assignment: CDR1 MDHEN and CDR2 SYDVKM. CDR3 region: CASHRGDYGYTF. The CDR3 DNA reads as TGTGCCAGTCACAGGGGAGACTATGGCTACACCTTC.

CDR3 residues: CASSLGRSNQPQHF. For the CDR3, the DNA is TGTGCCAGCAGTTTAGGCAGAAGCAATCAGCCCCAGCATTTT. J is TRBJ1-5 and V is TRBV28; D gene unclear. The V gene lost 2 bases and the J gene lost 1 base, with 6 bases spanning the gap. Germline loops: CDR1 MDHEN, CDR2 SYDVKM. This CDR3 is built from 14 residues.

This chain links TRBV7-8 with TRBJ2-7; D not resolved. CDR3 length: 13 amino acids. Germline assignment: CDR1 SGHVS and CDR2 FQNEAQ. Trimming cost V 3 bases and J 2 bases, with 8 bases left between them. The CDR3 sequence is CASSFLFTYEQYF. The DNA for the CDR3 is TGTGCCAGCAGCTTTCTCTTTACCTACGAGCAGTACTTC.

The chain is built from TRBV27 and TRBJ2-3; the match to TRBD2 covers 14 bases. V dropped 5 bases and J dropped 7; count of bases not matched to a gene: 11. Germline V lookup: CDR1 MNHEY, CDR2 SMNVEV (reference sequence). The CDR3 has 17 amino acids. Written as DNA, the CDR3 is TGTGCCAGCAGTCAGGGACTAGCGGGAGAGGCTCTTTATACGCAGTATTTT. This gives the protein CASSQGLAGEALYTQYF.

The rearrangement links TRBV28 to TRBJ1-2; D possibly corresponds to TRBD1 (5 bases). The CDR3 length is 14 residues. Germline V gives CDR1 MDHEN, CDR2 SYDVKM. V was shortened by 3 bases and J by 3 bases, with 11 bases between the two germline ends. The CDR3 here is CASSLSGGDYGYTF. CDR3 sequence (DNA): TGTGCCAGCAGTTTGTCGGGGGGGGACTATGGCTACACCTTC.

J is TRBJ2-7 and V is TRBV18; TRBD2 agrees at 15 bases. CDR3 length: 18 amino acids. V lost 1 base and J lost 5; bases outside the gene matches: 9. The germline V gene encodes CDR1 KGHSH and CDR2 LQKENI. The DNA for the CDR3 is TGTGCCAGCTCACCACTGCGGACTAGCGGGAGGGGGGGCAACGAGCAGTACTTC. Protein: CASSPLRTSGRGGNEQYF.

V gene TRBV10-3 combines with J gene TRBJ1-2, with D hard to call. The CDR3 contains 13 residues. Trimming pared 11 bases from V and 0 bases from J, leaving 13 bases between. From germline, CDR1 is ENHRY and CDR2 SYGVKD. The CDR3 is CAAGREANYGYTF. The CDR3 DNA sequence: TGTGCCGCCGGACGGGAAGCTAACTATGGCTACACCTTC.

The chain uses TRBV10-3 and TRBJ1-4; possible D gene TRBD1, 5 bases. The CDR3 loop spans 15 amino acids. Germline loops: CDR1 ENHRY, CDR2 SYGVKD. Trimming left V 0 bases short and J 4 bases short, with 9 bases between. The CDR3 region has the DNA TGTGCCATCAGTGAGTCCAGGGTACATAATGAAAAACTGTTTTTT. Encoded protein: CAISESRVHNEKLFF.